A single T cell receptor (beta chain) is shown here with its context. This sample was taken from a study of blood T cell repertoires in COVID-19. TCRdb's table, derived via immunoSEQ multiplex PCR, lists solely in-frame clones and lacks some. The sample consists of 220,000 or so clones, around 88% of them appearing once. Enrolled through a virtual design, the participants were between roughly 18 and 95 years of age and came from 24 US areas. Per the germline V gene, CDR1 is LNHDA and CDR2 is SQIVND (reference sequence). The CDR3 runs 14 residues. The ends were cut back, 7 bases at V and 0 bases at J, with 12 bases in the middle.

The chain carries TRBV19 and TRBJ2-5, with no clear D. This TCR was sampled from a woman in her fifties or sixties who had recovered from COVID-19. The source material was PBMCs or T cells enriched from blood (not recorded which). The CDR3 bases are TGTGCCAGTAAAGATGGAGACTACCAAGAGACCCAGTACTTC. Its protein product is CASKDGDYQETQYF.